What follows are 26 T cell receptor beta chains derived from one specimen sequenced in a study of cytomegalovirus exposure and HLA in healthy donors. TCRdb's table, derived via immunoSEQ multiplex PCR, lists solely in-frame clones and lacks some. The sample lists about 98,000 clones, around nine tenths occurring once. Sample: PBMCs. The receptor set was obtained from a woman in her twenties or thirties in good health and CMV-seronegative.

This chain links TRBV7-6 with TRBJ1-3; D is undetermined. V gave up 7 bases and J gave up 0 bases, with 10 bases separating them. This CDR3 is built from 14 residues. Germline lookup yields CDR1 SGHVS and CDR2 FNYEAQ. The CDR3 region is CASTKDNSGNTIYF. DNA of the CDR3: TGTGCCAGCACCAAAGACAACTCTGGAAACACCATATATTTT.

This chain links TRBV9 with TRBJ2-7; D call uncertain. Trimming shortened V by 0 bases and J by 6 bases, and 13 bases separated the two germline ends. This CDR3 is built from 14 residues. Germline lookup yields CDR1 SGDLS and CDR2 YYNGEE. The CDR3 reads CASSVDLRMGEQYF. The CDR3, as DNA: TGTGCCAGCAGCGTAGACCTGAGGATGGGCGAGCAGTACTTC.

This clone was picked up one time. V gene TRBV14 combines with J gene TRBJ2-7, with 8 bases fitting TRBD2. Germline V CDR1 and CDR2: SGHDN, FVKESK. V dropped 6 bases and J dropped 4; count of bases not matched to a gene: 14. The CDR3 is 16 amino acids. In DNA, the CDR3 is TGTGCCAGCAGTCCCCTTACTAGCGGAGCTATTTACGAGCAGTACTTC. It is translated as CASSPLTSGAIYEQYF.

The chain is built from TRBV19 and TRBJ2-7, with D possibly being TRBD2 (7 bases). The CDR3 sequence is 13 residues long. V lost 8 bases and J lost 1, with 12 bases in between. Germline V gives CDR1 LNHDA, CDR2 SQIVND (reference sequence). DNA of the CDR3: TGTGCCAGTCGGGGAGGGGGATCCTACGAGCAGTACTTC. Its translation: CASRGGGSYEQYF.

The chain employs TRBV10-2 and TRBJ1-2, with D uncertain. Trimming took 7 bases from V and 4 from J, leaving 10 bases between them. CDR1 and CDR2 from the germline V gene are WSHSY and SAAADI. The CDR3 extends over 12 amino acids. The CDR3 loop is CASNLGGYGYTF. CDR3 nucleotide sequence: TGCGCCAGCAACCTCGGCGGCTATGGCTACACCTTC.

The chain carries TRBV16 and TRBJ1-1; the match to TRBD1 covers 7 bases. The CDR3 is made up of 19 amino acids. The germline gives CDR1 KGHSY, CDR2 FQNENV. Unmatched junction bases numbered 22, after V lost 4 bases and J lost 5 bases. The CDR3, as DNA: TGTGCCAGCAGCCTCGGACAAAGACAGGGAAGGGAATCGAATACTGAAGCTTTCTTT. Protein sequence: CASSLGQRQGRESNTEAFF. Variable domain in full (rest from reference TRBV16 and TRBJ1-1): GEEVAQTPKHLVRGEGQKAKLYCAPIKGHSYVFWYQQVLKNEFKFLISFQNENVFDETGMPKERFSAKCLPNSPCSLEIQATKLEDSAVYFCASSLGQRQGRESNTEAFFGQGTRLTVV.

This sequence joins TRBV2 and TRBJ2-4; 11 bases are a match to TRBD2. The ends lost 10 bases at V and 7 bases at J; junction bases unmatched: 15. The V gene's germline CDR1 is SNHLY and CDR2 FYNNEI. This CDR3 comprises 16 residues. DNA for the CDR3: TGTGCCACCTTCGGGACTAGCGGAATCCCTGGGAACATTCAGTACTTC. It is translated as CATFGTSGIPGNIQYF.

This clone was recorded a few times. The rearrangement joins TRBV7-9 to TRBJ1-5, with TRBD1 as a possible D gene (6 bases). This CDR3 contains 14 residues. Trimming left V 4 bases short and J 4 bases short, with 11 bases between. Germline V lookup: CDR1 SEHNR, CDR2 FQNEAQ (reference sequence). Here the CDR3 DNA reads TGTGCCAGCAGCTCGGGGGGGGCGAATCAGCCCCAGCATTTT. Its translation: CASSSGGANQPQHF.

The chain employs TRBV28 and TRBJ1-3; 11 bases are shared with TRBD1. The germline V gene encodes CDR1 MDHEN and CDR2 SYDVKM. Germline trimming cut 6 bases from V and 4 bases from J; bases unmatched to any gene: 5. This CDR3 has 15 amino acids. DNA of the CDR3: TGTGCCAGCAGAGGACAGGGGGCGCGGGGAAACACCATATATTTT. It encodes CASRGQGARGNTIYF.

V gene TRBV4-2 combines with J gene TRBJ2-7; perhaps TRBD2 as D (6 bases). Germline V CDR1 and CDR2: LGHNA, YNFKEQ. The CDR3 is made up of 16 amino acids. The V gene lost 3 bases and the J gene lost 1 base, with 16 bases spanning the gap. CDR3 nucleotides: TGTGCCAGCAGCCAGGATATAGCGGTGGGATCCTACGAGCAGTACTTC. Protein product: CASSQDIAVGSYEQYF.

V gene TRBV18 combines with J gene TRBJ2-3; a possible D gene is TRBD2 (5 bases). The length of the CDR3 is 15 residues. Trimming shortened V by 6 bases and J by 7 bases, and 20 bases separated the two germline ends. Germline V gene sequence: CDR1 KGHSH, CDR2 LQKENI. DNA of the CDR3: TGTGCCAGCTCTCCTTCGGCGGGCCCAACCCATACGCAGTATTTT. Translating gives CASSPSAGPTHTQYF.

CDR3 DNA sequence: TGTGCCAGCAGCCAAGATCTTGGCAGGGACTGGAACACTGAAGCTTTCTTT. Translating gives CASSQDLGRDWNTEAFF. The chain carries TRBV4-2 and TRBJ1-1; TRBD1 is a possible D gene (5 bases). The CDR3 covers 17 residues. CDR1 LGHNA and CDR2 YNFKEQ come from the germline V gene. V was trimmed by 0 bases and J by 1 base, leaving 15 bases between them.

This clone came up once. This chain uses TRBV5-4 with TRBJ2-5; 14 nucleotides align to TRBD2. The germline CDR1 and CDR2 sequences are SGHNT and YYREEE (reference sequence). The CDR3 is 17 amino acids. V dropped 4 bases and J dropped 4; count of bases not matched to a gene: 9. This CDR3 reads CASSIGTSGSTRETQYF. The DNA of the CDR3 is TGTGCCAGCAGCATAGGGACTAGCGGGAGTACTCGAGAGACCCAGTACTTC.

The rearrangement uses TRBV13 and TRBJ1-2, with 9 bases that match TRBD1. V gave up 0 bases and J gave up 8 bases; unmatched junction bases: 7. CDR3 size: 15 residues. CDR1 PRHDT and CDR2 FYEKMQ come from the germline V gene (reference sequence). CDR3 region: CASSLGQTGGRGYTF. The CDR3 nucleotides read TGTGCCAGCAGCTTAGGACAGACAGGGGGGAGAGGCTACACCTTC.

This clone appeared a single time. The CDR3 protein is CASSLMGGAGFYNEQFF. The CDR3 DNA sequence: TGTGCCAGCAGCCTGATGGGGGGGGCGGGATTCTACAATGAGCAGTTCTTC. The chain joins TRBV5-8 to TRBJ2-1, with TRBD2 as a possible D gene (7 bases). Trimming pared 4 bases from V and 3 bases from J, leaving 20 bases between. Germline V gene data show CDR1 as SGHTS and CDR2 as YDEGEE. The length of the CDR3 is 17 residues.

The chain has TRBV7-8 and TRBJ2-2, with 7 bases matching TRBD1. This CDR3 has 22 amino acids. V lost 6 bases and J lost 6; bases outside the gene matches: 31. Germline CDR1 SGHVS, CDR2 FQNEAQ. CDR3 nucleotide sequence: TGTGCCAGCAGTCCCACGATGACACTCACGGCCGACAGGGAAGGGTCGGCCGGGGAGCTGTTTTTT. Amino acids: CASSPTMTLTADREGSAGELFF.

Sample share makes this clone medium-sized (0.01 to 0.1%). This chain joins TRBV9 and TRBJ2-2; TRBD1 matches at 11 bases. The CDR3 totals 16 residues. Germline values: CDR1 SGDLS, CDR2 YYNGEE. After removal of 4 bases from V and 6 bases from J, the junction contained 8 bases not matched to a gene. This CDR3 reads CASSPGQGAYAGELFF. In nucleotides, the CDR3 is TGTGCCAGCAGCCCCGGACAGGGGGCTTACGCCGGGGAGCTGTTTTTT.

The V call is TRBV5-1, the J call TRBJ1-4, with D unresolved. V lost 5 bases and J 6 bases, leaving 14 bases between the germline ends. The CDR3 has 14 amino acids. In germline, CDR1 is SGHRS, CDR2 YFSETQ. CDR3 region: CASRERSTDEKLFF. The CDR3 DNA follows: TGCGCCAGCAGAGAGAGGTCTACCGATGAAAAACTGTTTTTT.

This chain links TRBV18 with TRBJ2-7, with 8 bases fitting TRBD1. The CDR3 is 16 residues long. In germline, CDR1 is KGHSH, CDR2 LQKENI. The V segment lost 2 bases and the J segment 4 bases; nucleotides outside the gene matches: 10. As DNA, the CDR3 is TGTGCCAGCTCACCAAGAGTAACAGGGGGAGGTTACGAGCAGTACTTC. Protein: CASSPRVTGGGYEQYF.

The chain has TRBV7-9 and TRBJ1-2; D gene uncertain. The length of the CDR3 is 16 residues. The V gene's germline CDR1 is SEHNR and CDR2 FQNEAQ (reference sequence). The V end was cut by 5 bases, the J end by 2 bases, with 18 bases between. CDR3 region: CASSRMRLDGNYGYTF. The CDR3 DNA is TGTGCCAGCAGCCGGATGCGTCTCGACGGGAACTATGGCTACACCTTC.

The chain has TRBV4-1 and TRBJ1-2, with D maybe TRBD1 (6 bases). CDR3 length: 15 amino acids. Trimming shortened V by 3 bases and J by 5 bases, and 16 bases separated the two germline ends. Germline V CDR1 and CDR2: MGHRA, YSYEKL. This CDR3 is CASSQVGQRTYGYTF. DNA of the CDR3: TGCGCCAGCAGCCAGGTAGGACAGCGGACTTATGGCTACACCTTC.

The rearrangement links TRBV28 to TRBJ1-5; 9 bases align to TRBD1. The V gene end was trimmed by 5 bases and the J gene end by 6 bases; junction bases not matched to a gene: 5. The CDR3 loop spans 14 amino acids. Germline-derived CDR1 and CDR2 are MDHEN and SYDVKM. The CDR3 reads CASSSTGGGQPQHF. For the CDR3, the DNA is TGTGCCAGCAGTAGCACAGGGGGCGGTCAGCCCCAGCATTTT.

This clone occurred a few times. The chain employs TRBV19 and TRBJ1-6, with 8 bases matching TRBD1. The length of the CDR3 is 14 residues. V gave up 7 bases and J gave up 7 bases; unmatched junction bases: 6. Germline-derived CDR1 and CDR2 are LNHDA and SQIVND (reference sequence). CDR3 protein: CASIQTGENSPLHF. The CDR3 nucleotides read TGTGCCAGTATCCAGACAGGGGAGAATTCACCCCTCCACTTT. Full variable domain (outside the CDR3, taken from reference TRBV19 and TRBJ1-6): DGGITQSPKYLFRKEGQNVTLSCEQNLNHDAMYWYRQDPGQGLRLIYYSQIVNDFQKGDIAEGYSVSREKKESFPLTVTSAQKNPTAFYLCASIQTGENSPLHFGNGTRLTVT.

The chain combines TRBV6-7 with TRBJ1-2; weak D call: TRBD1 (5 bases). TRBV6-7 is treated as an ORF (open reading frame) with a function not yet certain. The CDR3 contains 15 residues. Trimming left V 0 bases short and J 8 bases short, with 16 bases between. The CDR3 is CASSYSGEGWLGYTF. The CDR3, as DNA: TGTGCCAGCAGTTACTCAGGGGAGGGCTGGTTGGGCTACACCTTC.

The chain uses TRBV7-9 and TRBJ1-5, with a tentative D call TRBD1 (5 bases). Germline V gives CDR1 SEHNR, CDR2 FQNEAQ (reference sequence). Trimming pared 5 bases from V and 5 bases from J, leaving 16 bases between. CDR3 size: 15 residues. The CDR3 reads CASSPTEAGDQPQHF. The CDR3 nucleotides read TGTGCCAGCAGCCCGACAGAGGCGGGAGATCAGCCCCAGCATTTT. Complete variable domain (other parts from reference TRBV7-9 and TRBJ1-5): DTGVSQNPRHKITKRGQNVTFRCDPISEHNRLYWYRQTLGQGPEFLTYFQNEAQLEKSRLLSDRFSAERPKGSFSTLEIQRTEQGDSAMYLCASSPTEAGDQPQHFGDGTRLSIL.

This rearrangement joins TRBV5-1 to TRBJ1-2; perhaps TRBD1 as D (5 bases). Per germline, CDR1 SGHRS and CDR2 YFSETQ. The ends were cut back, 0 bases at V and 4 bases at J, with 13 bases in the middle. CDR3 size: 15 residues. CDR3 region: CASSLEGQDGYGYTF. The CDR3 bases are TGCGCCAGCAGCTTGGAGGGGCAGGACGGCTATGGCTACACCTTC.